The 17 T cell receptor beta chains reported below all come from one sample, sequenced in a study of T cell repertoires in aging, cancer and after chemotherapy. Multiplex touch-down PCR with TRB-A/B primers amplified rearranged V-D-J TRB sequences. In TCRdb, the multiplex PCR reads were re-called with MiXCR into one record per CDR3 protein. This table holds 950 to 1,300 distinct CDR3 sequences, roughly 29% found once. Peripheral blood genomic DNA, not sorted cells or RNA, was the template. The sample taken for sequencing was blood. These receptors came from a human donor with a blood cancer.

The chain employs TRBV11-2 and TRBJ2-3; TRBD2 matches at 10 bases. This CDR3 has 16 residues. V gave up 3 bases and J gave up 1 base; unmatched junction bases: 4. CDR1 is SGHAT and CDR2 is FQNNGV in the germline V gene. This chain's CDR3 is CASSFELAGGTDTQYF. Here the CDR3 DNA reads TGTGCCAGCAGCTTTGAGCTAGCGGGAGGCACAGATACGCAGTATTTT.

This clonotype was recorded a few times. For the CDR3, the DNA is TGTGCCAGCAGTTACTCGGTCCCAGGTTCCACCTACGAGCAGTACTTC. Encoded protein: CASSYSVPGSTYEQYF. The V call is TRBV6-5, the J call TRBJ2-7; D ambiguous. CDR1 and CDR2 from the germline V gene are MNHEY and SVGAGI. This CDR3 contains 16 residues. The germline V and J ends were trimmed by 0 bases and 2 bases, with 14 bases remaining between them.

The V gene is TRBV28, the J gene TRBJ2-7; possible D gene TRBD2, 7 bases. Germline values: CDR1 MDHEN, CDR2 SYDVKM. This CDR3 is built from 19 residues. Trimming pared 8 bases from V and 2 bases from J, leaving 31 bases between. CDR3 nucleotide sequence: TGTGCCAGCCCTTTTGGGGGGCTAGCGGTCAAATCCGGCGCCTACGAGCAGTACTTC. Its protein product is CASPFGGLAVKSGAYEQYF.

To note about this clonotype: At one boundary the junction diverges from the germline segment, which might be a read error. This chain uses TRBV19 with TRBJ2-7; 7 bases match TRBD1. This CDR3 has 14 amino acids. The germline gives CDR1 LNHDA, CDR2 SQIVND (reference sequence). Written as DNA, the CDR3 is TGTGCCAGTAGTAAGACAGGGTTGCTCTACAAGCAGTACTTC. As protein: CASSKTGLLYKQYF. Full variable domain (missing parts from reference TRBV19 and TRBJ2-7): DGGITQSPKYLFRKEGQNVTLSCEQNLNHDAMYWYRQDPGQGLRLIYYSQIVNDFQKGDIAEGYSVSREKKESFPLTVTSAQKNPTAFYLCASSKTGLLYKQYFGPGTRLTVT.

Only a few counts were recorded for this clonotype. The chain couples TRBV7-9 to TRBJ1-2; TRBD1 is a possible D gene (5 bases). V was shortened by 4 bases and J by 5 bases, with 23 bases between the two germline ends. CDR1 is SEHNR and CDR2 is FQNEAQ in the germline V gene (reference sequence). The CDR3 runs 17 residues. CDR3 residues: CASSSVGERGAGYGYTF. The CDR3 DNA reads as TGTGCCAGCAGCTCCGTAGGGGAGCGGGGAGCAGGGTATGGCTACACCTTC.

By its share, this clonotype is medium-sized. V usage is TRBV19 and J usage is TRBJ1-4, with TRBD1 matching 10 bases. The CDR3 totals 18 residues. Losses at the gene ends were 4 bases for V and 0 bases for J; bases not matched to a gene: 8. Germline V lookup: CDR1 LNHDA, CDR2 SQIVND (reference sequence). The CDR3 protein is CASSTRDRGRATNEKLFF. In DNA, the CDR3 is TGTGCCAGTAGTACCCGGGACAGGGGCCGTGCAACTAATGAAAAACTGTTTTTT.

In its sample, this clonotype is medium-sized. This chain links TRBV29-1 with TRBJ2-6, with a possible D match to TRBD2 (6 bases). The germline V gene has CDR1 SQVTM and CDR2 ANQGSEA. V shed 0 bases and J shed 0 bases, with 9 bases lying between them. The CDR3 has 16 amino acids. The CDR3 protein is CSVEDGGFSGANVLTF. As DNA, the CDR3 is TGCAGCGTTGAAGATGGGGGGTTCTCTGGGGCCAACGTCCTGACTTTC.

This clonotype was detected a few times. Here the CDR3 reads CASSEGAEGDTQYF. As DNA, the CDR3 is TGTGCCAGCAGTGAAGGCGCGGAGGGGGATACGCAGTATTTT. This sequence joins TRBV25-1 and TRBJ2-3; D might be TRBD2 (6 bases). CDR1 MGHDK and CDR2 SYGVNS come from the germline V gene. Trimming removed 2 bases from V and 6 bases from J, with 12 bases in between. The CDR3 is 14 residues long.

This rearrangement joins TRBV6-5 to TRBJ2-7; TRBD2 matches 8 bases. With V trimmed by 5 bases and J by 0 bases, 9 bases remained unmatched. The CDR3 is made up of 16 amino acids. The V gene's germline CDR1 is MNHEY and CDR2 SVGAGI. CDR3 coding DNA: TGTGCCAGCAGTCCTCTCGGGAGGGAAAGCTCCTACGAGCAGTACTTC. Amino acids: CASSPLGRESSYEQYF.

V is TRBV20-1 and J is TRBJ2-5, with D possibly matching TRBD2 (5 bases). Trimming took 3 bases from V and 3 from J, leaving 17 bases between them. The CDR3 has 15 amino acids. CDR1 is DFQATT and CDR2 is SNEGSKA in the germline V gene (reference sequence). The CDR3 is CSASPRLRAEETQYF. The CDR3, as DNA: TGCAGTGCTAGCCCCCGACTAAGGGCGGAAGAGACCCAGTACTTC.

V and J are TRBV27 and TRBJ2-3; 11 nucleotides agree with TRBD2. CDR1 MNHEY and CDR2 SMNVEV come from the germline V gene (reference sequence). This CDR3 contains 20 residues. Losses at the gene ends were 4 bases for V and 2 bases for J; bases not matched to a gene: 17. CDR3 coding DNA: TGTGCCAGCAGTTCACTACTAGCGGGAGACTTGAACGGAGACACAGATACGCAGTATTTT. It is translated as CASSSLLAGDLNGDTDTQYF.

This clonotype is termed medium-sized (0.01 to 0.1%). CDR3 in DNA: TGTGCCAGTAGTCCTCGCACGATGAGCGGGGCGAACACCGGGGAGCTGTTTTTT. Residues: CASSPRTMSGANTGELFF. The V call is TRBV19, the J call TRBJ2-2, with TRBD2 identical over 7 bases. Germline V gene sequence: CDR1 LNHDA, CDR2 SQIVND (reference sequence). Trimming took 5 bases from V and 0 from J; bases not matched to a gene: 12. The CDR3 consists of 18 residues.

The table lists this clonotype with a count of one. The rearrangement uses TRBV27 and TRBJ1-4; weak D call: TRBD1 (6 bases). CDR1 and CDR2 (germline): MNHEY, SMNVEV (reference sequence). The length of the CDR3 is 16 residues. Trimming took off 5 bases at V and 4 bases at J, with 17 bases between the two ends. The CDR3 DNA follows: TGTGCCAGCAGTCCCGGCCAGGGGAGGGGTAATGAAAAACTGTTTTTT. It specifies CASSPGQGRGNEKLFF.

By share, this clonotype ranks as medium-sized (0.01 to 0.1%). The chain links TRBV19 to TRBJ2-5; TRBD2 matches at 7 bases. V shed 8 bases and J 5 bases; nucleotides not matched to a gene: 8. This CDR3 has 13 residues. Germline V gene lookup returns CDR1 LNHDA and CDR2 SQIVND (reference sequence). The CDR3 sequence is CASQGQGGETQYF. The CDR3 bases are TGTGCCAGTCAGGGCCAGGGAGGGGAGACCCAGTACTTC.

The CDR3 bases are TGTGCCAGCAGTCCCCCTTTGAAATCCCAAGAGACCCAGTACTTC. Translated: CASSPPLKSQETQYF. The chain recombines TRBV21-1 with TRBJ2-5; the D call in the table, TRBD1, was not verified against the DNA. TRBV21-1 is described as a pseudogene. The CDR3 contains 15 residues.

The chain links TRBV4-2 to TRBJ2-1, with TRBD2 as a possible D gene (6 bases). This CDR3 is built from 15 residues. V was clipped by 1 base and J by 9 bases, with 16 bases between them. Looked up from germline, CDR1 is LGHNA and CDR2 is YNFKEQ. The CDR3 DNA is TGTGCCAGCAGCCAAGGACTAGGAAGTTCGGGTGAGCAGTTCTTC. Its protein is CASSQGLGSSGEQFF.

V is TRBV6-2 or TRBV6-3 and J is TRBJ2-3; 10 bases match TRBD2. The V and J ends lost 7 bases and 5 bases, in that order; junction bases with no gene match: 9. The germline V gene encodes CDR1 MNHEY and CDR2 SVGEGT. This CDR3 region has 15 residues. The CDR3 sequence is CASNGGGTSEDTQYF. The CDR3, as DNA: TGTGCCAGCAACGGCGGGGGGACTAGCGAAGATACGCAGTATTTT.